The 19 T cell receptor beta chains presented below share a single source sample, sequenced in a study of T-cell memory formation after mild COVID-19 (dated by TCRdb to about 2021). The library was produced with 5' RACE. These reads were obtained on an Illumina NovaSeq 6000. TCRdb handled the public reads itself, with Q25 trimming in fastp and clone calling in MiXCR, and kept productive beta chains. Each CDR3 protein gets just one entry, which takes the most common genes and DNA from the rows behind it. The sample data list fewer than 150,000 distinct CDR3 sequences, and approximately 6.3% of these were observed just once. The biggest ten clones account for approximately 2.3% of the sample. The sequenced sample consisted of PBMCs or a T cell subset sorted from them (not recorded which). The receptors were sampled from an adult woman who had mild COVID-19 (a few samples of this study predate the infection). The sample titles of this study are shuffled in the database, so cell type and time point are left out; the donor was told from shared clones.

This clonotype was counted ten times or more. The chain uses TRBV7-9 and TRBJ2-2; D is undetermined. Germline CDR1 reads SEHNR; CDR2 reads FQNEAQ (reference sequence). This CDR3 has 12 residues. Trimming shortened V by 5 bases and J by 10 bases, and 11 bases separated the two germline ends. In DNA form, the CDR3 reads TGTGCCAGCAGCACGACCGGCTCGGAGCTGTTTTTT. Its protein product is CASSTTGSELFF. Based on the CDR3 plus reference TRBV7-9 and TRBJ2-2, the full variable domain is DTGVSQNPRHKITKRGQNVTFRCDPISEHNRLYWYRQTLGQGPEFLTYFQNEAQLEKSRLLSDRFSAERPKGSFSTLEIQRTEQGDSAMYLCASSTTGSELFFGEGSRLTVL.

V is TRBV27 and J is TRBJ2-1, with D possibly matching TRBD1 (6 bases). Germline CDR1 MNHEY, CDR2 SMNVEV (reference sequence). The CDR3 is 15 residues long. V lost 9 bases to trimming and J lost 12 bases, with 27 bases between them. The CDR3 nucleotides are TGTGCCAGTAATGTAGGGGGTAACCACCGGTCCACGCAGTTCTTC. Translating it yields CASNVGGNHRSTQFF.

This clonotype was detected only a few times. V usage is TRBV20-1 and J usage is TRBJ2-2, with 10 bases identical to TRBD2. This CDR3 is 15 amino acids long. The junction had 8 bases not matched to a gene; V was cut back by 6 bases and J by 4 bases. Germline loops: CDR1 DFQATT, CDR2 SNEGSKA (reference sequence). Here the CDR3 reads CSARTSGIVTGELFF. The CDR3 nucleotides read TGCAGTGCCAGGACTAGCGGCATCGTCACCGGGGAGCTGTTTTTT.

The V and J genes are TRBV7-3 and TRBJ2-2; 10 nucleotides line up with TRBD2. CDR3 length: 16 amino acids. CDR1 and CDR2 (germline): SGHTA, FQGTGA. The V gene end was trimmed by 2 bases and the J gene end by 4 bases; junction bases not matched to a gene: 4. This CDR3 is CASSLELAGGTGELFF. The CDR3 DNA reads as TGTGCCAGCAGCTTAGAATTAGCGGGAGGCACCGGGGAGCTGTTTTTT.

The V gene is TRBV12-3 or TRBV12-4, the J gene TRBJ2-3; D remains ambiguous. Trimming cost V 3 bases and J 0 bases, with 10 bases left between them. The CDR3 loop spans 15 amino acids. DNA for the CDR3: TGTGCCAGCAGTTTTTTGAGGTCTAGCACAGATACGCAGTATTTT. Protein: CASSFLRSSTDTQYF.

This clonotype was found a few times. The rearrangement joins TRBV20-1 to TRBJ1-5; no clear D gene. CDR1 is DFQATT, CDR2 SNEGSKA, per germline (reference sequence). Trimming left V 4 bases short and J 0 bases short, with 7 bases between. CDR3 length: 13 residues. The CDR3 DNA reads TGCAGTGCTATCAGCAGTAGCAATCAGCCCCAGCATTTT. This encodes CSAISSSNQPQHF.

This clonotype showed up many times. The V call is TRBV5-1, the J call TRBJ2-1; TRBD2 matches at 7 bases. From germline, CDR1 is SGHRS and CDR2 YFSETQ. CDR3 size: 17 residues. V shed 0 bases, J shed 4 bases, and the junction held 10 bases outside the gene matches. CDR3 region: CASSLEGRLAVYNEQFF. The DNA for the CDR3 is TGCGCCAGCAGCTTGGAAGGTAGGCTAGCGGTGTACAATGAGCAGTTCTTC.

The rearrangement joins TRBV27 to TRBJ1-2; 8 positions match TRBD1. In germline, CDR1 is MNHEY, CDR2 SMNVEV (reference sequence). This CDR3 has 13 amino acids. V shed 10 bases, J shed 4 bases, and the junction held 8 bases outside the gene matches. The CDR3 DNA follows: TGTGCCACCGACTTACAGGGGGGCTATGGCTACACCTTC. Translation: CATDLQGGYGYTF.

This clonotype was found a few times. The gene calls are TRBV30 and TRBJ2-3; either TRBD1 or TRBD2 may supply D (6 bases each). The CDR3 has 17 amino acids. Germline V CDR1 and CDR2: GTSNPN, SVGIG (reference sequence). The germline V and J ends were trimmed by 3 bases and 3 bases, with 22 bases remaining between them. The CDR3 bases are TGTGCCTGGAGGTGGCCCTTGGGGGGCGGTAGTACAGATACGCAGTATTTT. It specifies CAWRWPLGGGSTDTQYF.

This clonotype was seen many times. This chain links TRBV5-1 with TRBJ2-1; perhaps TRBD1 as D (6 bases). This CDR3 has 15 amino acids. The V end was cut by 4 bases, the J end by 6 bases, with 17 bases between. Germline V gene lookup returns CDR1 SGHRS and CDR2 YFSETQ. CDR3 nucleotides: TGCGCCAGCAGCCCGGAACAGGGCCTGGGCAATGAGCAGTTCTTC. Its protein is CASSPEQGLGNEQFF. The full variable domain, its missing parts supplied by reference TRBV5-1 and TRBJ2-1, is KAGVTQTPRYLIKTRGQQVTLSCSPISGHRSVSWYQQTPGQGLQFLFEYFSETQRNKGNFPGRFSGRQFSNSRSEMNVSTLELGDSALYLCASSPEQGLGNEQFFGPGTRLTVL.

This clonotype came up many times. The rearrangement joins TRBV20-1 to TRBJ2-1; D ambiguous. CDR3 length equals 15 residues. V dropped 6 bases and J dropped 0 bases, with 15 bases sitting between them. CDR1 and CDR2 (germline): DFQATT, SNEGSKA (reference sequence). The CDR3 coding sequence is TGCAGTGCCAGACAAACGATGTCCTCCTACAATGAGCAGTTCTTC. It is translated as CSARQTMSSYNEQFF.

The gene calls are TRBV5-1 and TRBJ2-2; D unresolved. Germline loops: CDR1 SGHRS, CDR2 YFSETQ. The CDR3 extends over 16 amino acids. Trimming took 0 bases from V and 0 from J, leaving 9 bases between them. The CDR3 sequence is CASSLGADANTGELFF. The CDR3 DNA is TGCGCCAGCAGCTTGGGGGCAGATGCGAACACCGGGGAGCTGTTTTTT.

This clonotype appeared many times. The CDR3 sequence is CASSLWGLGTEAFF. In DNA form, the CDR3 reads TGCGCCAGCAGCTTGTGGGGCTTGGGCACTGAAGCTTTCTTT. The chain couples TRBV5-1 to TRBJ1-1; D is possibly TRBD1 (5 bases). The CDR3 totals 14 residues. Per the germline V gene, CDR1 is SGHRS and CDR2 is YFSETQ. The V end lost 1 base, the J end lost 4 bases, and 11 bases lay between the germline ends.

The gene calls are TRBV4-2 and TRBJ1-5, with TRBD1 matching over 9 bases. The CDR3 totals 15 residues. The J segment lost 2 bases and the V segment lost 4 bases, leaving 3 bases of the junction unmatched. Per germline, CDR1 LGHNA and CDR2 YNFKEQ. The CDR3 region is CASSLGDRGNQPQHF. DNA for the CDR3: TGTGCCAGCAGCCTCGGGGACAGGGGCAATCAGCCCCAGCATTTT.

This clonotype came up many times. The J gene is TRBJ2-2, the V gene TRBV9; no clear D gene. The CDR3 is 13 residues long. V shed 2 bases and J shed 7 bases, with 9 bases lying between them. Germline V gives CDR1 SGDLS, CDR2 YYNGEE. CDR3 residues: CASSVLGVGELFF. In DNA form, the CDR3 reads TGTGCCAGCAGCGTCCTAGGTGTCGGGGAGCTGTTTTTT.

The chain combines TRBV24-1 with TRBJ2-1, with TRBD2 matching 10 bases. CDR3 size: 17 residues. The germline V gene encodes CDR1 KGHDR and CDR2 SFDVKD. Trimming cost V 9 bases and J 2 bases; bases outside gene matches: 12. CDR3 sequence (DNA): TGTGCCACCGCAGGGGTAGCGGGAGGCCCAGCCTACAATGAGCAGTTCTTC. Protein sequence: CATAGVAGGPAYNEQFF.

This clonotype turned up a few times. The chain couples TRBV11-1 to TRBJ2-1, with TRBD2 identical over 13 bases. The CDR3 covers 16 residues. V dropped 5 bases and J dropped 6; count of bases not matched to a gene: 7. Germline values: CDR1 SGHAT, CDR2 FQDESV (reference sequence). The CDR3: CASSERLAGGVNEQFF. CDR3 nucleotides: TGTGCCAGCAGCGAGAGACTAGCGGGGGGCGTCAATGAGCAGTTCTTC.

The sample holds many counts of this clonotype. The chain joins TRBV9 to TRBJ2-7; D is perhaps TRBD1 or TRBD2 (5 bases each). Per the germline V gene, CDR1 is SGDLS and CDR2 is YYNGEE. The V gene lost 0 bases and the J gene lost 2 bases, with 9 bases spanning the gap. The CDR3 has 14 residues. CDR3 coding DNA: TGTGCCAGCAGCGTAGATGGGACGGCCTACGAGCAGTACTTC. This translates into CASSVDGTAYEQYF.

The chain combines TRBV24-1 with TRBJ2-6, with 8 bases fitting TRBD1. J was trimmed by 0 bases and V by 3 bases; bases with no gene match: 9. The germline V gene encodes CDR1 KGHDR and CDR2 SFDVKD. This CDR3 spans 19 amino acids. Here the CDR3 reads CATSDTDRDGDSGANVLTF. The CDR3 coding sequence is TGTGCCACCAGTGATACGGACAGGGATGGAGACTCTGGGGCCAACGTCCTGACTTTC.